This T cell receptor beta chain appears in the sequencing data of a study of OX40 agonist ivuxolimab in advanced cancers. Study-wide background: Participants could have had prior anti-PD-1, anti-PD-L1 or anti-CTLA-4 therapy, and about 37% had some.

The data were produced by immunoSEQ multiplex PCR, yet TCRdb's version contains in-frame clones alone and is incomplete. The sample records some 60,000 clones, roughly 87% being singletons. The sequence was obtained from an adult with an advanced solid tumor such as melanoma, head and neck, liver or kidney cancer. The material sequenced was CD4+ or CD8+ T cells sorted from blood, taken in a trial of the OX40 agonist ivuxolimab.

Here the CDR3 DNA reads TGTGCCAGCTCACAAACTCAGGGGGCCGGTGGCTACACCTTC. Translation: CASSQTQGAGGYTF. The chain carries TRBV18 and TRBJ1-2; TRBD1 agrees at 8 bases. V shed 4 bases, J shed 7 bases, and the junction held 8 bases outside the gene matches. The CDR3 has 14 amino acids. The germline gives CDR1 KGHSH, CDR2 LQKENI.